Here is one TCR beta chain with its context. The data belong to a study of blood T cell repertoires in COVID-19. The CDR3 covers 15 residues. Per germline, CDR1 LGHDT and CDR2 YNNKEL (reference sequence). Trimming stripped 4 bases from V and 1 base from J, with 11 bases between. Some clones are missing from TCRdb's copy, which holds only in-frame ones; the method was immunoSEQ multiplex PCR. The sample lists fewer than 250,000 clones; 75% to 85% were seen once. The sequence derives from a human donor in a cohort sampled during active COVID-19. Sequenced sample: peripheral blood. This chain joins TRBV3-1 (or the pseudogene TRBV3-2) and TRBJ1-5; possibly TRBD1 for D (6 bases). CDR3: CASSPRRGSNQPQHF. CDR3 DNA sequence: TGTGCCAGCAGCCCCCGCAGGGGAAGCAATCAGCCCCAGCATTTT.